These 15 T cell receptor beta chains share one sample of origin, sequenced in a study of response to subunit inactivated influenza vaccine (dated by TCRdb to 2017 to 2018). The library relied on RT-PCR. The instrument given in TCRdb is Illumina HiSeq 2500. TCRdb ran its own pipeline on the public reads, namely fastp trimming at Q25 and MiXCR clone calling, and kept in-frame beta chains. Every CDR3 protein is listed once, alongside the most common genes and DNA of its rows. The sample table lists a few hundred thousand distinct CDR3 sequences, about 11% of them with a count of one. The ten largest make up approximately 11% of the sample. These data were also reused for a study on T cells expressing NK-cell markers. As the second paper documents: The TCR beta cDNA libraries were made using 5'RACE template switching, a step that added both a universal primer site and unique molecular identifiers.

The source was PBMCs from blood, collected on the day of vaccination. All receptors come from a man in his fifties who received an inactivated influenza vaccine. Donor details come from another sample of the same person, matched by shared clones.

The chain carries TRBV28 and TRBJ2-5; 9 bases align to TRBD2. Germline CDR1 reads MDHEN; CDR2 reads SYDVKM. This CDR3 comprises 16 residues. V shed 5 bases and J 4 bases; nucleotides not matched to a gene: 11. CDR3 nucleotides: TGTGCCAGCAGTACGACTAGCGGAAGGAGAGGAGAGACCCAGTACTTC. Translated: CASSTTSGRRGETQYF.

This chain uses TRBV7-2 with TRBJ2-7, with 7 positions matching TRBD1. CDR1 and CDR2 from the germline V gene are SGHTA and FQGNSA. Unmatched junction bases numbered 9, after V lost 3 bases and J lost 1 base. CDR3 size: 16 residues. DNA of the CDR3: TGTGCCAGCAGCTTGAGCCGGGACAGACCTTCCTACGAGCAGTACTTC. As protein: CASSLSRDRPSYEQYF.

This clonotype came up many times. The genes are TRBV7-2 and TRBJ1-1, with no clear D. There are 15 residues in the CDR3. Trimming left V 0 bases short and J 4 bases short, with 12 bases between. CDR1 SGHTA and CDR2 FQGNSA come from the germline V gene. CDR3 in amino acids: CASSLAQGHSTEAFF. In DNA form, the CDR3 reads TGTGCCAGCAGCTTAGCGCAAGGTCATAGCACTGAAGCTTTCTTT.

CDR3 coding DNA: TGTGCCAGCAGTTTCCGGGGGCCCAACGAGCAGTACTTC. This translates into CASSFRGPNEQYF. The V call is TRBV28, the J call TRBJ2-7; D tentatively fits TRBD1 or TRBD2 (6 bases each). Germline CDR1 MDHEN, CDR2 SYDVKM. This CDR3 comprises 13 residues. The V and J ends lost 3 bases and 5 bases respectively, with 11 bases between them.

This clonotype was recorded a few times. V usage is TRBV19 and J usage is TRBJ2-7, with D tentatively TRBD1 or TRBD2 (5 bases each). V lost 7 bases, J lost 1 base, and 8 bases lay in between. CDR3 size: 12 residues. Germline CDR1 is LNHDA and CDR2 is SQIVND (reference sequence). CDR3 DNA: TGTGCCAGTACGGGACCTTCCTACGAGCAGTACTTC. Its translation: CASTGPSYEQYF. The whole variable domain, filled in from reference TRBV19 and TRBJ2-7, reads DGGITQSPKYLFRKEGQNVTLSCEQNLNHDAMYWYRQDPGQGLRLIYYSQIVNDFQKGDIAEGYSVSREKKESFPLTVTSAQKNPTAFYLCASTGPSYEQYFGPGTRLTVT.

This clonotype showed up many times. This chain links TRBV11-2 with TRBJ2-1, with 11 bases fitting TRBD2. The CDR3 loop spans 15 amino acids. From germline, CDR1 is SGHAT and CDR2 FQNNGV. V lost 4 bases to trimming and J lost 7 bases; unmatched junction nucleotides: 6. The CDR3 is CASSSSSGGHNEQFF. The CDR3 DNA is TGTGCCAGCAGCTCCTCTAGCGGGGGGCATAATGAGCAGTTCTTC.

A few counts support this clonotype. V is TRBV20-1 and J is TRBJ2-5; D uncertain. From germline, CDR1 is DFQATT and CDR2 SNEGSKA (reference sequence). Trimming shortened V by 6 bases and J by 7 bases, and 15 bases separated the two germline ends. The CDR3 runs to 12 residues. The CDR3 region has the DNA TGCAGTGCCGGTCTCGTCACCGGGACCCAGTACTTC. Translating gives CSAGLVTGTQYF.

This clonotype was detected many times. The chain combines TRBV11-3 with TRBJ2-1; TRBD2 might be the D (6 bases). CDR1 SGHNT and CDR2 YENEEA come from the germline V gene. V lost 6 bases and J lost 2, with 8 bases in between. This CDR3 has 13 residues. The CDR3, as DNA: TGTGCCAGCAGTAGCGGTCCCTACAATGAGCAGTTCTTC. Translation: CASSSGPYNEQFF.

This clonotype was recorded many times. J is TRBJ1-5 and V is TRBV12-3 or TRBV12-4, with no clear D. The CDR3 contains 14 residues. Trimming took 1 base from V and 10 from J, leaving 14 bases between them. In nucleotides, the CDR3 is TGTGCCAGCAGTTTAGGGGTAGGGTACAAACCCCAGCATTTT. This gives the protein CASSLGVGYKPQHF.

The V call is TRBV6-1, the J call TRBJ2-5; TRBD2 aligns across 8 bases. Germline CDR1 reads MNHNS; CDR2 reads SASEGT. The CDR3 is 15 residues long. J lost 2 bases, V lost 2 bases, and 4 bases had no gene match. The CDR3 nucleotides read TGTGCCAGCAGTGAAAGTGGGACTAGGCAAGAGACCCAGTACTTC. Translated: CASSESGTRQETQYF.

This clonotype was detected a few times. The rearrangement joins TRBV29-1 to TRBJ2-1, with TRBD2 as a possible D gene (7 bases). V shed 3 bases and J shed 13 bases, with 16 bases lying between them. This CDR3 spans 12 amino acids. Germline CDR1 reads SQVTM; CDR2 reads ANQGSEA. This CDR3 is CSVDEQGGPQFF. The CDR3 coding sequence is TGCAGCGTTGATGAACAGGGAGGGCCCCAGTTCTTC.

This clonotype was observed a few times. The chain has TRBV24-1 and TRBJ2-7; the D is unclear. There are 12 residues in the CDR3. Germline assignment: CDR1 KGHDR and CDR2 SFDVKD. V lost 3 bases and J 3 bases, leaving 5 bases between the germline ends. The CDR3: CATSDAVYEQYF. CDR3 DNA sequence: TGTGCCACCAGTGATGCCGTCTACGAGCAGTACTTC.

This clonotype was found a few times. This chain connects TRBV2 to TRBJ2-3; 10 bases line up with TRBD2. Germline CDR1 reads SNHLY; CDR2 reads FYNNEI. This CDR3 contains 15 residues. The ends lost 1 base at V and 8 bases at J; junction bases unmatched: 6. This chain's CDR3 is CASSEEAGGFFTQYF. CDR3 sequence (DNA): TGTGCCAGCAGTGAAGAAGCGGGAGGGTTTTTTACGCAGTATTTT.

The V call is TRBV5-4, the J call TRBJ2-1, with 9 bases identical to TRBD1. This CDR3 has 16 residues. Germline V gene sequence: CDR1 SGHNT, CDR2 YYREEE (reference sequence). The V segment lost 3 bases and the J segment 2 bases; nucleotides outside the gene matches: 6. DNA for the CDR3: TGTGCCAGCAGCTCAAAAGGACAGGGGACCTACAATGAGCAGTTCTTC. Its translation is CASSSKGQGTYNEQFF. Supplemented by reference TRBV5-4 and TRBJ2-1, the full variable domain reads ETGVTQSPTHLIKTRGQQVTLRCSSQSGHNTVSWYQQALGQGPQFIFQYYREEENGRGNFPPRFSGLQFPNYSSELNVNALELDDSALYLCASSSKGQGTYNEQFFGPGTRLTVL.

Only a few counts were recorded for this clonotype. The chain joins TRBV18 to TRBJ2-7; TRBD2 agrees at 7 bases. The CDR3 consists of 15 residues. Germline CDR1 KGHSH, CDR2 LQKENI. V trimming: 4 bases; J trimming: 7 bases; junction bases outside the gene matches: 13. CDR3 in amino acids: CASSQASGPPGEQYF. CDR3 in DNA: TGTGCCAGCTCACAGGCTAGCGGTCCTCCGGGGGAGCAGTACTTC. Full variable domain (outside the CDR3, taken from reference TRBV18 and TRBJ2-7): NAGVMQNPRHLVRRRGQEARLRCSPMKGHSHVYWYRQLPEEGLKFMVYLQKENIIDESGMPKERFSAEFPKEGPSILRIQQVVRGDSAAYFCASSQASGPPGEQYFGPGTRLTVT.